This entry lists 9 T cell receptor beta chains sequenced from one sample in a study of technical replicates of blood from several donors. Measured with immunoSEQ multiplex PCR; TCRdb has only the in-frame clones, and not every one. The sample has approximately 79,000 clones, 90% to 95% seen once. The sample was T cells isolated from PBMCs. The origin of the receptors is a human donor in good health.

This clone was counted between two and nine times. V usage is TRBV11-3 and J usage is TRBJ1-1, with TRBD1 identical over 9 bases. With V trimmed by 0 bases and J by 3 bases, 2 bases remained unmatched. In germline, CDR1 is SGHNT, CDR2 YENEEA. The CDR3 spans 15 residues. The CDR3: CASSLEQGADTEAFF. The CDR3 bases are TGTGCCAGCAGCTTAGAACAGGGGGCCGACACTGAAGCTTTCTTT. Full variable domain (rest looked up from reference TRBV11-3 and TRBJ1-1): EAGVVQSPRYKIIEKKQPVAFWCNPISGHNTLYWYLQNLGQGPELLIRYENEEAVDDSQLPKDRFSAERLKGVDSTLKIQPAELGDSAVYLCASSLEQGADTEAFFGQGTRLTVV.

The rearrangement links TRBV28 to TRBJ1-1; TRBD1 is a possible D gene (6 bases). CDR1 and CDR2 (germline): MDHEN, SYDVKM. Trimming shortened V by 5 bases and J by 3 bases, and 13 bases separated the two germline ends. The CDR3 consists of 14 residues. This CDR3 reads CASSPPDSYTEAFF. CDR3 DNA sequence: TGTGCCAGCAGTCCACCGGACAGTTACACTGAAGCTTTCTTT.

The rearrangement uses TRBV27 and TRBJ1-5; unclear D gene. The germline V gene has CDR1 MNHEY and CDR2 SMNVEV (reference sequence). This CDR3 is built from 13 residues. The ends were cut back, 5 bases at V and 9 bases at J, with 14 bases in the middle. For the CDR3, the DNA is TGTGCCAGCAGTCTAAGCCCTTTTGGGCCCCAGCATTTT. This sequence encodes CASSLSPFGPQHF.

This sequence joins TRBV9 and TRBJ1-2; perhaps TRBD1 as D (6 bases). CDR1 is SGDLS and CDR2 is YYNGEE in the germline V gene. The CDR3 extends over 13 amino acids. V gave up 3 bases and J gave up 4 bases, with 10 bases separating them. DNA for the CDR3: TGTGCCAGCAGCGCTCAGGGGACCTATGGCTACACCTTC. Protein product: CASSAQGTYGYTF.

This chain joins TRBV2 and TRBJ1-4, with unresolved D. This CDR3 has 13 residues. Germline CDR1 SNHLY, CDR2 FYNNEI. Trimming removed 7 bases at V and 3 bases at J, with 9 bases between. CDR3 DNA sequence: TGTGCCAGCAACCGGGAACCTAATGAAAAACTGTTTTTT. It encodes CASNREPNEKLFF.

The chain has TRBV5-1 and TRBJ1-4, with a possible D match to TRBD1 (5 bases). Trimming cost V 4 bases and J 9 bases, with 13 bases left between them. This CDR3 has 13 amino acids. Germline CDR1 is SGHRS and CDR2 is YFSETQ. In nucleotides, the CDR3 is TGCGCCAGCAGCCCACGACAGTTCCAAAAACTGTTTTTT. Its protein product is CASSPRQFQKLFF.

The CDR3 loop is CASSLAAGDYGYTF. In DNA form, the CDR3 reads TGTGCCAGCAGCTTAGCGGCAGGGGACTATGGCTACACCTTC. The V call is TRBV11-2, the J call TRBJ1-2, with D possibly matching TRBD1 (6 bases). The V end lost 1 base, the J end lost 3 bases, and 9 bases lay between the germline ends. The CDR3 consists of 14 residues. Germline-derived CDR1 and CDR2 are SGHAT and FQNNGV.

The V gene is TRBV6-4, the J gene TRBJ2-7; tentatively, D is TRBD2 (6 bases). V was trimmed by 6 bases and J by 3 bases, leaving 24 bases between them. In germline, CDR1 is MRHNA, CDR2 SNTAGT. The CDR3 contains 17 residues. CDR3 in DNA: TGTGCCAGCAGCCCTGGACTACCTAAAGACAGCTACTACGAGCAGTACTTC. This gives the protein CASSPGLPKDSYYEQYF.

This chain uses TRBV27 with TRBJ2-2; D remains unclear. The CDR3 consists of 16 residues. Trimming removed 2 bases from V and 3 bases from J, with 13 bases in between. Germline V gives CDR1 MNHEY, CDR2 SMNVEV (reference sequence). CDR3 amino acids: CASSLSVDDYTGELFF. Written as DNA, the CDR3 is TGTGCCAGCAGTTTAAGCGTTGACGACTACACCGGGGAGCTGTTTTTT.